The rows below give T cell receptor beta chains drawn from one sample of a study of T cells in Graves' hyperthyroidism and ophthalmopathy. TCRdb fed the multiplex PCR reads into MiXCR, producing one record per CDR3 protein. The sample has 340,000 or so distinct CDR3 sequences; 15% to 20% are singletons. Sequences were obtained from blood. These TCRs come from a woman between 45 and 60 years old with Graves' hyperthyroidism. The CDR3 runs from the conserved cysteine through the conserved F or W. D genes are given only for firm matches. Where a row states a size, it is once, few, many or the class of an expanded clone; other rows omit it.

d_gene: TRBD2; abundance: many; v_gene: TRBV7-3; j_gene: TRBJ2-1; CDR3aa: CASSPGGGRYSYNEQFF; CDR3nt: TGTGCCAGCAGTCCGGGCGGCGGGAGGTACTCCTACAATGAGCAGTTCTTC
d_gene: -; abundance: many; v_gene: TRBV11-2; j_gene: TRBJ2-1; CDR3aa: CASSLDGGGGNEQFF; CDR3nt: TGTGCCAGCAGCTTAGATGGGGGCGGGGGCAATGAGCAGTTCTTC
d_gene: -; abundance: many; v_gene: TRBV2; j_gene: TRBJ2-5; CDR3aa: CASSDTGFQGETQYF; CDR3nt: TGTGCCAGCAGTGATACAGGGTTTCAAGGGGAGACCCAGTACTTC
d_gene: -; abundance: -; v_gene: TRBV29-1; j_gene: TRBJ1-2; CDR3aa: CSVAPGTNYGYTF; CDR3nt: TGCAGCGTTGCCCCAGGGACCAACTATGGCTACACCTTC
d_gene: -; abundance: many; v_gene: TRBV18; j_gene: TRBJ2-1; CDR3aa: CASSRGAMDEQFF; CDR3nt: TGTGCCAGCTCACGAGGGGCTATGGATGAGCAGTTCTTC
d_gene: TRBD2; abundance: -; v_gene: TRBV27; j_gene: TRBJ2-1; CDR3aa: CASSLLFSSGSIDEQFF; CDR3nt: TGTGCCAGCAGTTTATTATTCTCCAGCGGGAGTATCGATGAGCAGTTCTTC
d_gene: -; abundance: many; v_gene: TRBV7-8; j_gene: TRBJ1-1; CDR3aa: CASSLGPGMDTEAFF; CDR3nt: TGTGCCAGCAGCTTAGGCCCAGGGATGGACACTGAAGCTTTCTTT
d_gene: -; abundance: few; v_gene: TRBV5-1; j_gene: TRBJ1-1; CDR3aa: CASSIKQGNTEAFF; CDR3nt: TGCGCCAGCAGCATAAAACAGGGGAACACTGAAGCTTTCTTT
d_gene: -; abundance: -; v_gene: TRBV6-1; j_gene: TRBJ1-1; CDR3aa: CASSLAFF; CDR3nt: TGTGCCTCATCTCTCGCTTTCTTT
d_gene: TRBD2; abundance: -; v_gene: TRBV11-2; j_gene: TRBJ2-1; CDR3aa: CASSLTFSGSLSYNEQFF; CDR3nt: TGTGCCAGCAGCTTAACATTTAGCGGGAGCCTCTCCTACAATGAGCAGTTCTTC
d_gene: -; abundance: few; v_gene: TRBV10-3; j_gene: TRBJ2-5; CDR3aa: CAISEAGYWEETQYF; CDR3nt: TGTGCCATCAGTGAGGCAGGGTATTGGGAAGAGACCCAGTACTTC